The 29 T cell receptor beta chains given below trace back to one sample, sequenced in a study of cytomegalovirus exposure and HLA in healthy donors. PCR used 60 Vbeta primers and 13 Jbeta primers. Assay used: immunoSEQ multiplex PCR; TCRdb lists only in-frame clones, some missing. The data contain roughly 100,000 clones, 70% to 85% of them seen just once; the ten biggest clones take up 3.8%. Source material: PBMCs. The source of these receptors is a man aged 45-60 years in good health and CMV-seronegative.

The genes are TRBV5-8 and TRBJ2-1; 12 bases agree with TRBD2. The trim removed 4 bases at V and 3 bases at J, leaving 2 bases unmatched. The CDR3 contains 15 residues. CDR1 and CDR2 (germline): SGHTS, YDEGEE. CDR3 protein: CASSAGLAGYNEQFF. The CDR3 DNA reads TGTGCCAGCAGCGCGGGACTAGCGGGCTACAATGAGCAGTTCTTC.

This clone has only one observation. The V gene is TRBV7-9, the J gene TRBJ2-3, with D maybe TRBD2 (5 bases). Deletions cut 2 bases from V and 3 bases from J, with 12 bases between. The CDR3 has 15 residues. Germline V gene lookup returns CDR1 SEHNR and CDR2 FQNEAQ (reference sequence). This CDR3 reads CASSLTRIGTDTQYF. CDR3 sequence (DNA): TGTGCCAGCAGCTTAACTAGAATAGGAACAGATACGCAGTATTTT.

This clone was detected once. V is TRBV9 and J is TRBJ2-3; 7 bases map to TRBD2. The length of the CDR3 is 12 residues. Germline CDR1 is SGDLS and CDR2 is YYNGEE. V trimming: 4 bases; J trimming: 14 bases; junction bases outside the gene matches: 10. CDR3 loop: CASSPLAGHVYF. The DNA for the CDR3 is TGTGCCAGCAGCCCTTTAGCGGGTCATGTGTATTTT.

The chain combines TRBV28 with TRBJ1-4; D may be TRBD1 (5 bases). The germline V gene has CDR1 MDHEN and CDR2 SYDVKM. The CDR3 totals 16 residues. The germline V and J ends were trimmed by 5 bases and 3 bases, with 16 bases remaining between them. The CDR3 DNA reads as TGTGCCAGCAGTGGGAGGGGTTTATCATCTAATGAAAAACTGTTTTTT. Its protein product is CASSGRGLSSNEKLFF. The full variable domain, rest sourced from reference TRBV28 and TRBJ1-4, is DVKVTQSSRYLVKRTGEKVFLECVQDMDHENMFWYRQDPGLGLRLIYFSYDVKMKEKGDIPEGYSVSREKKERFSLILESASTNQTSMYLCASSGRGLSSNEKLFFGSGTQLSVL.

V gene TRBV6-6 combines with J gene TRBJ2-5, with TRBD1 as a possible D gene (6 bases). The germline V and J ends were trimmed by 11 bases and 3 bases, with 22 bases remaining between them. The CDR3 is made up of 15 amino acids. The germline gives CDR1 MNHNY, CDR2 SVGAGI (reference sequence). The CDR3 DNA follows: TGTGCCGCAGCCACAGGGTGGGGGTCGGAAGAGACCCAGTACTTC. It codes for CAAATGWGSEETQYF.

This clone has a handful of counts. The chain joins TRBV19 to TRBJ2-6; 7 bases agree with TRBD1. J was trimmed by 2 bases and V by 7 bases; bases with no gene match: 8. The CDR3 is 16 amino acids. Germline lookup yields CDR1 LNHDA and CDR2 SQIVND (reference sequence). The CDR3 is CASISTGRAGANVLTF. The CDR3 region has the DNA TGTGCCAGTATTTCGACAGGGCGGGCTGGGGCCAACGTCCTGACTTTC.

The chain carries TRBV2 and TRBJ2-5; TRBD2 matches 7 bases. Germline V lookup: CDR1 SNHLY, CDR2 FYNNEI. The CDR3 consists of 13 residues. With V trimmed by 10 bases and J by 5 bases, 10 bases remained unmatched. The CDR3 nucleotides are TGTGCCACGGGGGGACCGGACGGGGAGACCCAGTACTTC. It codes for CATGGPDGETQYF.

The V gene is TRBV27, the J gene TRBJ1-6; D is ambiguous. CDR3 length equals 15 residues. Germline V gene data show CDR1 as MNHEY and CDR2 as SMNVEV (reference sequence). V lost 8 bases and J 2 bases, leaving 13 bases between the germline ends. The CDR3 loop is CASRSPVAYNSPLHF. Written as DNA, the CDR3 is TGTGCCAGCCGCTCCCCAGTGGCCTATAATTCACCCCTCCACTTT.

V is TRBV10-3 and J is TRBJ2-3, with 7 bases lining up with TRBD2. CDR3 length: 16 residues. Germline CDR1 is ENHRY and CDR2 is SYGVKD. Trimming cost V 4 bases and J 4 bases; bases outside gene matches: 11. CDR3 sequence reads: CAISAAGVGRADTQYF. Written as DNA, the CDR3 is TGTGCCATCAGTGCCGCGGGAGTTGGGCGCGCAGATACGCAGTATTTT.

This clone was found once. V gene TRBV28 combines with J gene TRBJ1-5; no firm D call. V lost 2 bases and J lost 0, with 11 bases in between. Germline-derived CDR1 and CDR2 are MDHEN and SYDVKM. CDR3 length equals 16 residues. Here the CDR3 reads CASSLTADYSNQPQHF. The CDR3 coding sequence is TGTGCCAGCAGTTTAACGGCGGATTATAGCAATCAGCCCCAGCATTTT.

This chain uses TRBV10-1 with TRBJ2-1; 10 positions match TRBD1. From germline, CDR1 is WNHNN and CDR2 SYGVQD (reference sequence). The CDR3 has 14 amino acids. The CDR3 spells CVPGWTGGYNEQFF. Here the CDR3 DNA reads TGCGTGCCGGGGTGGACAGGGGGTTACAATGAGCAGTTCTTC.

By proportion, this clone is medium-sized. The rearrangement links TRBV5-6 to TRBJ2-3; 10 nucleotides match TRBD2. Germline V gene data show CDR1 as SGHDT and CDR2 as YYEEEE. The CDR3 has 15 amino acids. The V segment lost 3 bases and the J segment 1 base; nucleotides outside the gene matches: 2. The chain's CDR3 is CASSSGTSGTDTQYF. The CDR3 DNA follows: TGTGCCAGCAGCTCCGGGACTAGCGGCACAGATACGCAGTATTTT.

This chain connects TRBV5-1 to TRBJ2-7, with TRBD2 identical over 7 bases. With V trimmed by 4 bases and J by 0 bases, 10 bases remained unmatched. Germline CDR1 and CDR2: SGHRS and YFSETQ. The CDR3 consists of 16 residues. The DNA for the CDR3 is TGCGCCAGCAGCGCGGGATCAGGGACTACCTCCTACGAGCAGTACTTC. Encoded protein: CASSAGSGTTSYEQYF. The variable domain in full, with the rest retrieved from reference TRBV5-1 and TRBJ2-7, is KAGVTQTPRYLIKTRGQQVTLSCSPISGHRSVSWYQQTPGQGLQFLFEYFSETQRNKGNFPGRFSGRQFSNSRSEMNVSTLELGDSALYLCASSAGSGTTSYEQYFGPGTRLTVT.

V and J are TRBV13 and TRBJ2-7; D may be TRBD1 (5 bases). V was cut by 1 base and J by 6 bases, with 7 bases left in between. CDR1 is PRHDT and CDR2 is FYEKMQ in the germline V gene (reference sequence). This CDR3 comprises 12 residues. The CDR3 reads CASSLAGPEQYF. The CDR3, as DNA: TGTGCCAGCAGCTTAGCAGGGCCCGAGCAGTACTTC.

This chain joins TRBV9 and TRBJ2-1; D might be TRBD1 (5 bases). Trimming removed 0 bases from V and 5 bases from J, with 9 bases in between. The CDR3 is made up of 14 amino acids. Per the germline V gene, CDR1 is SGDLS and CDR2 is YYNGEE. The chain's CDR3 is CASSVGSGNNEQFF. CDR3 coding DNA: TGTGCCAGCAGCGTAGGGTCAGGGAACAATGAGCAGTTCTTC.

V gene TRBV2 combines with J gene TRBJ1-2; D remains unclear. This CDR3 has 11 amino acids. Germline CDR1 reads SNHLY; CDR2 reads FYNNEI. V lost 6 bases to trimming and J lost 4 bases, with 6 bases between them. The CDR3 nucleotides read TGTGCCAGCAGAGACACCTATGGCTACACCTTC. Translated: CASRDTYGYTF.

This clone has a single count. V and J are TRBV23-1 and TRBJ2-5, with D hard to call. TRBV23-1 is labeled an ORF, and its function is uncertain. The CDR3 spans 12 residues. Trimming took 4 bases from V and 5 from J, leaving 8 bases between them. The CDR3 is CASSPSAETQYF. CDR3 DNA: TGCGCCAGCAGTCCCTCAGCGGAGACCCAGTACTTC.

The rearrangement links TRBV10-3 to TRBJ1-1; tentative D call: TRBD1 (5 bases). Germline V gene data show CDR1 as ENHRY and CDR2 as SYGVKD. The ends were cut back, 1 base at V and 1 base at J, with 16 bases in the middle. The CDR3 has 17 residues. The CDR3 region is CAISEYGGYGKNTEAFF. Written as DNA, the CDR3 is TGTGCCATCAGTGAGTACGGGGGTTACGGGAAGAACACTGAAGCTTTCTTT.

This chain uses TRBV19 with TRBJ1-5; maybe TRBD1 (5 bases). Trimming took 6 bases from V and 0 from J, leaving 12 bases between them. The CDR3 consists of 15 residues. CDR1 and CDR2 from the germline V gene are LNHDA and SQIVND (reference sequence). CDR3 sequence reads: CASREQGYSNQPQHF. The CDR3 nucleotides read TGTGCCAGTAGGGAGCAGGGCTATAGCAATCAGCCCCAGCATTTT.

This clone was found once. V gene TRBV6-5 combines with J gene TRBJ2-2, with D perhaps matching TRBD1 (6 bases). Germline CDR1 MNHEY, CDR2 SVGAGI. This CDR3 is built from 15 residues. V was pared by 3 bases and J by 4 bases, with 12 bases between. DNA for the CDR3: TGTGCCAGCAGTTATTTGGGGGCGGGCACCGGGGAGCTGTTTTTT. Encoded protein: CASSYLGAGTGELFF.

This chain connects TRBV5-1 to TRBJ1-1; 8 bases are shared with TRBD1. CDR1 SGHRS and CDR2 YFSETQ come from the germline V gene. CDR3 size: 15 residues. V lost 4 bases and J lost 6; bases outside the gene matches: 11. This CDR3 is CASSTRTGLTAEAFF. The CDR3 DNA follows: TGCGCCAGCAGCACCCGGACAGGGTTAACCGCTGAAGCTTTCTTT. Filled out from reference TRBV5-1 and TRBJ1-1, the complete variable domain reads KAGVTQTPRYLIKTRGQQVTLSCSPISGHRSVSWYQQTPGQGLQFLFEYFSETQRNKGNFPGRFSGRQFSNSRSEMNVSTLELGDSALYLCASSTRTGLTAEAFFGQGTRLTVV.

The J gene is TRBJ2-2, the V gene TRBV6-1; D is uncertain. The CDR3 extends over 13 amino acids. Looked up from germline, CDR1 is MNHNS and CDR2 is SASEGT. V was shortened by 6 bases and J by 1 base, with 6 bases between the two germline ends. This chain's CDR3 is CASSLKNTGELFF. The CDR3 DNA is TGTGCCAGCAGCCTTAAGAACACCGGGGAGCTGTTTTTT.

The gene calls are TRBV5-1 and TRBJ2-7, with TRBD1 matching over 7 bases. This CDR3 region has 14 residues. V gave up 4 bases and J gave up 4 bases; unmatched junction bases: 8. Per germline, CDR1 SGHRS and CDR2 YFSETQ. CDR3 protein: CASSRDGTAYEQYF. CDR3 DNA: TGCGCCAGCAGCCGAGACGGGACAGCTTACGAGCAGTACTTC.

This sequence joins TRBV30 and TRBJ2-3; weak D call: TRBD1 (6 bases). CDR1 is GTSNPN and CDR2 is SVGIG in the germline V gene (reference sequence). Trimming removed 4 bases at V and 0 bases at J, with 20 bases between. The CDR3 loop spans 17 amino acids. In DNA, the CDR3 is TGTGCCTGGATGTTGGGTTTAAGGGGGTGGAGCACAGATACGCAGTATTTT. It codes for CAWMLGLRGWSTDTQYF.

This clone was detected only once. This chain joins TRBV7-2 and TRBJ2-1, with 13 bases identical to TRBD2. Germline values: CDR1 SGHTA, CDR2 FQGNSA. CDR3 length equals 16 residues. Trimming removed 3 bases from V and 8 bases from J; junction bases left unmatched: 7. The CDR3 spells CASSLYGTSGMYEQFF. The CDR3 DNA reads TGTGCCAGCAGCTTGTACGGGACTAGCGGGATGTATGAGCAGTTCTTC.

This clone was observed a single time. The V gene is TRBV14, the J gene TRBJ2-7; 7 positions agree with TRBD2. Looked up from germline, CDR1 is SGHDN and CDR2 is FVKESK. Trimming took 4 bases from V and 2 from J; bases not matched to a gene: 5. The CDR3 is made up of 14 amino acids. In nucleotides, the CDR3 is TGTGCCAGCAGCCGCGGGAGCTCCGCCTACGAGCAGTACTTC. This sequence encodes CASSRGSSAYEQYF.

This chain joins TRBV7-9 and TRBJ2-7; D gene ambiguous. The CDR3 extends over 13 amino acids. In germline, CDR1 is SEHNR, CDR2 FQNEAQ (reference sequence). V lost 4 bases to trimming and J lost 5 bases, with 12 bases between them. DNA for the CDR3: TGTGCCAGCAGCTCGCGGCCAAACCACGAGCAGTACTTC. Its protein is CASSSRPNHEQYF.

This clone came up once. V gene TRBV7-9 combines with J gene TRBJ2-2; no definite D call. V dropped 1 base and J dropped 3 bases, with 3 bases sitting between them. The germline V gene has CDR1 SEHNR and CDR2 FQNEAQ (reference sequence). This CDR3 contains 13 residues. In DNA, the CDR3 is TGTGCCAGCAGCTTAGGCGACACCGGGGAGCTGTTTTTT. As protein: CASSLGDTGELFF.

This clone is a singleton in its sample. The rearrangement links TRBV18 to TRBJ1-1; D is possibly TRBD1 (5 bases). The V gene lost 0 bases and the J gene lost 1 base, with 15 bases spanning the gap. Looked up from germline, CDR1 is KGHSH and CDR2 is LQKENI. CDR3 size: 17 residues. CDR3 coding DNA: TGTGCCAGCTCACCACCGGGCAGGGTAAGAAAGAACACTGAAGCTTTCTTT. Translation gives CASSPPGRVRKNTEAFF.